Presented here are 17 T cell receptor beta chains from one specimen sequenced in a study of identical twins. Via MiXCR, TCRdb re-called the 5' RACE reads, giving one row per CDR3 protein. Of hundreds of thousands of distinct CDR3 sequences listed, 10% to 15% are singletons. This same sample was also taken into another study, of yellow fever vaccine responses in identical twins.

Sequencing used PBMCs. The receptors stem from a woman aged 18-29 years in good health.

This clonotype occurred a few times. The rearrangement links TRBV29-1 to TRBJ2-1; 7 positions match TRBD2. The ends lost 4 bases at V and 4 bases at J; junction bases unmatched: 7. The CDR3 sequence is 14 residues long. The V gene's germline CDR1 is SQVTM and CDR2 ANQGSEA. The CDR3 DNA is TGCAGCGTTGGTAGTAGCGGGCGATACAATGAGCAGTTCTTC. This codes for CSVGSSGRYNEQFF.

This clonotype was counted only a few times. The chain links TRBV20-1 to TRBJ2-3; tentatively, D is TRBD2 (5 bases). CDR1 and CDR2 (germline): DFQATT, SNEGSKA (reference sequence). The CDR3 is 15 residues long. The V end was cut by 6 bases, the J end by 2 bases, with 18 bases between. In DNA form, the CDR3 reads TGCAGTGCACGATCGACAAGGACTTCCACAGATACGCAGTATTTT. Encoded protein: CSARSTRTSTDTQYF.

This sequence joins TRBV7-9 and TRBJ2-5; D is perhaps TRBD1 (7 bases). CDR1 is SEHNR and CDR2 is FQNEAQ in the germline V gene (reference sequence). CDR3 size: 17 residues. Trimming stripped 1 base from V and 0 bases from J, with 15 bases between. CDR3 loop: CASSLDQGGMYQETQYF. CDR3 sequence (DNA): TGTGCCAGCAGCTTAGATCAGGGGGGCATGTACCAAGAGACCCAGTACTTC.

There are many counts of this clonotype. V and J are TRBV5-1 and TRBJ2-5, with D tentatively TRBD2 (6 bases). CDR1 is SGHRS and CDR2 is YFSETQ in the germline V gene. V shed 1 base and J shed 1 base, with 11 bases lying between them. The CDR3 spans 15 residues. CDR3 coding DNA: TGCGCCAGCAGCTTGAGGCTAGCGCTCCAAGAGACCCAGTACTTC. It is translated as CASSLRLALQETQYF.

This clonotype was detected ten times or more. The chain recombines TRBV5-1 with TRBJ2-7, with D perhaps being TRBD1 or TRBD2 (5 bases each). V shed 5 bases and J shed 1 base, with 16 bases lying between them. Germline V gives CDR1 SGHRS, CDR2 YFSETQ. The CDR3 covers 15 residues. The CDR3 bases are TGCGCCAGCAGGAGGGGTCTAGCTTCTTCCTACGAGCAGTACTTC. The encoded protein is CASRRGLASSYEQYF. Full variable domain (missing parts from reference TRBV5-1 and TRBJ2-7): KAGVTQTPRYLIKTRGQQVTLSCSPISGHRSVSWYQQTPGQGLQFLFEYFSETQRNKGNFPGRFSGRQFSNSRSEMNVSTLELGDSALYLCASRRGLASSYEQYFGPGTRLTVT.

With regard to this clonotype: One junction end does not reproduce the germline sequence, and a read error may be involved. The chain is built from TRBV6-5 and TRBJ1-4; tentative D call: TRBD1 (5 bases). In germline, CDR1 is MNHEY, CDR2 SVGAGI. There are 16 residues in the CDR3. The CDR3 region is CVSRTRLAGHGEKLFF. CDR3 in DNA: TGTGTCAGCAGAACTCGATTAGCGGGGCACGGTGAAAAACTGTTTTTT.

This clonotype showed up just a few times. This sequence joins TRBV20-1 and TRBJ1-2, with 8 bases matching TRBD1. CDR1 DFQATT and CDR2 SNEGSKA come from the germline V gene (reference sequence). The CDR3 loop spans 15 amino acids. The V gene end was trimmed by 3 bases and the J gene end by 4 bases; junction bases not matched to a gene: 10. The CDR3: CSARDETGDSYGYTF. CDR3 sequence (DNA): TGCAGTGCTAGGGACGAGACAGGGGACTCCTATGGCTACACCTTC.

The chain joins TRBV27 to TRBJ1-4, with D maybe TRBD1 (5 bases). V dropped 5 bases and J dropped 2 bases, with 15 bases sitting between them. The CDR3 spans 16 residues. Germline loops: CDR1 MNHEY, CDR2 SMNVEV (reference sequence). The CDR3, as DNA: TGTGCCAGCAGTCCACGGACACAACGGACTAATGAAAAACTGTTTTTT. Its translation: CASSPRTQRTNEKLFF. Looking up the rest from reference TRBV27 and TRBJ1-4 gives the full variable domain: EAQVTQNPRYLITVTGKKLTVTCSQNMNHEYMSWYRQDPGLGLRQIYYSMNVEVTDKGDVPEGYKVSRKEKRNFPLILESPSPNQTSLYFCASSPRTQRTNEKLFFGSGTQLSVL.

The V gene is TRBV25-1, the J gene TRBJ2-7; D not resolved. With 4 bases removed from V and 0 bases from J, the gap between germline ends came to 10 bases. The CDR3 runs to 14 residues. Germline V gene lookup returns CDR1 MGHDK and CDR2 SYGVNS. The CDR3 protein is CASSVDPSSYEQYF. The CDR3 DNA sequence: TGTGCCAGCAGTGTGGATCCAAGCTCCTACGAGCAGTACTTC.

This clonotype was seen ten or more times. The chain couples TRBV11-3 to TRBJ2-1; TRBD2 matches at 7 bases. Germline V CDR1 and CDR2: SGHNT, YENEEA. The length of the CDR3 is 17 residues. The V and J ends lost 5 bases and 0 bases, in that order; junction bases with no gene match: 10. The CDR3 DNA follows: TGTGCCAGCAGCCCCAGGCTAGCGGCGAGCTCCTACAATGAGCAGTTCTTC. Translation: CASSPRLAASSYNEQFF. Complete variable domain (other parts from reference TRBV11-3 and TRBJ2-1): EAGVVQSPRYKIIEKKQPVAFWCNPISGHNTLYWYLQNLGQGPELLIRYENEEAVDDSQLPKDRFSAERLKGVDSTLKIQPAELGDSAVYLCASSPRLAASSYNEQFFGPGTRLTVL.

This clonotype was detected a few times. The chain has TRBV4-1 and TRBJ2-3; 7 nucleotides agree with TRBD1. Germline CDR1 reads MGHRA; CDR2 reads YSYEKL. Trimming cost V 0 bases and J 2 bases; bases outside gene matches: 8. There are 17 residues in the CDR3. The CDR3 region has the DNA TGCGCCAGCAGCCAAGAGCGGACAGGACTTTCCACAGATACGCAGTATTTT. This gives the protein CASSQERTGLSTDTQYF.

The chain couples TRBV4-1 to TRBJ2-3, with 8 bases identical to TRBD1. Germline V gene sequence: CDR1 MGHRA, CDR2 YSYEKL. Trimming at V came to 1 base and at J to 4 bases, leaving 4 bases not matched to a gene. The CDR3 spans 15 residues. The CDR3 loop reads CASSQGTGPSDTQYF. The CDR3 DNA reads TGCGCCAGCAGCCAAGGGACAGGGCCGTCAGATACGCAGTATTTT.

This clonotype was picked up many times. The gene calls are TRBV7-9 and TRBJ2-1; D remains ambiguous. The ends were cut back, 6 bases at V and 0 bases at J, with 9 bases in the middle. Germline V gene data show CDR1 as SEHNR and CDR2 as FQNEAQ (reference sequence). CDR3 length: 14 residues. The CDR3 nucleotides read TGTGCCAGCAGTTTGTCGAGCTCCTACAATGAGCAGTTCTTC. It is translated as CASSLSSSYNEQFF. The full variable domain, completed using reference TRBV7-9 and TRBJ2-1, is DTGVSQNPRHKITKRGQNVTFRCDPISEHNRLYWYRQTLGQGPEFLTYFQNEAQLEKSRLLSDRFSAERPKGSFSTLEIQRTEQGDSAMYLCASSLSSSYNEQFFGPGTRLTVL.

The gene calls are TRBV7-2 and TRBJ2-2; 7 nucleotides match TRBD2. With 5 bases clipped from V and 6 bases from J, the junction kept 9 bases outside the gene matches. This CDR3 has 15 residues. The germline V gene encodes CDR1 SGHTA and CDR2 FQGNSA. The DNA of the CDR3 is TGTGCCAGCAGCGTTTTGATAGGGAGGGCCGGGGAGCTGTTTTTT. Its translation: CASSVLIGRAGELFF.

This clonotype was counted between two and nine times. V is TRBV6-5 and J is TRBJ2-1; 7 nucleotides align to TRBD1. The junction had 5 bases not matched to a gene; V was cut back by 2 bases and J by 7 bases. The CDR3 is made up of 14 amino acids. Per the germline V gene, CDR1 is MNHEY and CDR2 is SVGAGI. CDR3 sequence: CASSYDRESNEQFF. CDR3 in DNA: TGTGCCAGCAGTTACGACAGGGAGAGTAATGAGCAGTTCTTC.

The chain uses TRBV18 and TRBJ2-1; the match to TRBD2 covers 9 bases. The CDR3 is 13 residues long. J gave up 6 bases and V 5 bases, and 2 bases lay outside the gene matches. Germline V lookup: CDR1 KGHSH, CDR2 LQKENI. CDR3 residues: CASSGSGSNEQFF. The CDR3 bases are TGTGCCAGCTCAGGTAGCGGGAGCAATGAGCAGTTCTTC.

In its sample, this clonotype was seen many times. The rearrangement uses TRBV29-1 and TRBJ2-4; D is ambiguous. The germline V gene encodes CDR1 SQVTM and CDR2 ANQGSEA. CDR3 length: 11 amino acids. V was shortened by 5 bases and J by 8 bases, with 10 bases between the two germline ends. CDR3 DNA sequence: TGCAGCGTTCCTGGCGGAGACATTCAGTACTTC. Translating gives CSVPGGDIQYF.